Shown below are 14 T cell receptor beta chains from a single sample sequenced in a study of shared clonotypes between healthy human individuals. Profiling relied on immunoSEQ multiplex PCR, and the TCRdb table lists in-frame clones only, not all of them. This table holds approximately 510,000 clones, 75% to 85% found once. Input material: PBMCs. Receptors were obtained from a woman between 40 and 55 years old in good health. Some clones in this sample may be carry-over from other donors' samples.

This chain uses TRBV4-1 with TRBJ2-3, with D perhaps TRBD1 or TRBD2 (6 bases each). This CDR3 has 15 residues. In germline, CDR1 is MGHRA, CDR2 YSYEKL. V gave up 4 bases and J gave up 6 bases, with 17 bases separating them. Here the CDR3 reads CASSPLPGAGDTQYF. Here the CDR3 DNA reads TGCGCCAGCAGCCCTCTTCCGGGGGCCGGGGATACGCAGTATTTT.

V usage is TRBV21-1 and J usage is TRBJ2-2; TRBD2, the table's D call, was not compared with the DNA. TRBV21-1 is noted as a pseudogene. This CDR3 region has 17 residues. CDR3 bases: TGTGCCAGCAGCAAATCTACGGGCACGGGAAACACCGGGGAGCTGTTTTTT. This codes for CASSKSTGTGNTGELFF.

DNA for the CDR3: TGTGCCAGCAGCTCTGGACTAGCGGGAGTCGGATCCTACAATGAGCAGTTCTTC. This gives the protein CASSSGLAGVGSYNEQFF. The chain recombines TRBV5-4 with TRBJ2-1; TRBD2 matches 13 bases. From germline, CDR1 is SGHNT and CDR2 YYREEE (reference sequence). The CDR3 is 18 amino acids. V dropped 3 bases and J dropped 1; count of bases not matched to a gene: 7.

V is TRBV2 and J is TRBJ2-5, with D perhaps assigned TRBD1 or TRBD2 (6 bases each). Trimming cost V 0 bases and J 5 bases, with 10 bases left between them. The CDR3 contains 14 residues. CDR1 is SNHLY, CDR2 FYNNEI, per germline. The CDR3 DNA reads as TGTGCCAGCAGTGAAGCGGGGGGCCCCGAGACCCAGTACTTC. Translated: CASSEAGGPETQYF.

The CDR3 is CAWLAGGLYNEQFF. The CDR3 DNA reads as TGTGCCTGGTTAGCGGGAGGTCTCTACAATGAGCAGTTCTTC. The chain carries TRBV30 and TRBJ2-1, with 10 positions matching TRBD2. V trimming: 5 bases; J trimming: 3 bases; junction bases outside the gene matches: 4. This CDR3 comprises 14 residues. Looked up from germline, CDR1 is GTSNPN and CDR2 is SVGIG (reference sequence).

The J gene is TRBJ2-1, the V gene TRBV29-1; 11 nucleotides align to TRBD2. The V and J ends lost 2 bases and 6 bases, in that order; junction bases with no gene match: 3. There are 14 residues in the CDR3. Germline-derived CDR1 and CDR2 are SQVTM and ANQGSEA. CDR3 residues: CSVELAGGFNEQFF. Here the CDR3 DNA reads TGCAGCGTTGAACTAGCGGGAGGTTTCAATGAGCAGTTCTTC.

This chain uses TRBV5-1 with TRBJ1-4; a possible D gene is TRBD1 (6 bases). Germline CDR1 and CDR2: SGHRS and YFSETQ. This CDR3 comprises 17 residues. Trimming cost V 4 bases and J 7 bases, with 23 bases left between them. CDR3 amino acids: CASSPKPLQGGSEKLFF. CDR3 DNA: TGCGCCAGCAGCCCTAAACCTCTACAGGGTGGATCTGAAAAACTGTTTTTT.

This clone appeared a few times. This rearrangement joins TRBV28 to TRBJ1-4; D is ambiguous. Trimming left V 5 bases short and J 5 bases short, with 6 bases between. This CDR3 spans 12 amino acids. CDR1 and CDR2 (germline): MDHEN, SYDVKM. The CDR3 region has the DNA TGTGCCAGCAGTACACTGAATGAAAAACTGTTTTTT. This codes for CASSTLNEKLFF.

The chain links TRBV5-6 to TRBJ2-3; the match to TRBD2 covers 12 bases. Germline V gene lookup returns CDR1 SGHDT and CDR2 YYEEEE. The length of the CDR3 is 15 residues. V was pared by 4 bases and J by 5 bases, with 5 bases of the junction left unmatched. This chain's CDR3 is CASSKTSGREDTQYF. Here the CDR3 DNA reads TGTGCCAGCAGCAAGACTAGCGGGAGAGAAGATACGCAGTATTTT.

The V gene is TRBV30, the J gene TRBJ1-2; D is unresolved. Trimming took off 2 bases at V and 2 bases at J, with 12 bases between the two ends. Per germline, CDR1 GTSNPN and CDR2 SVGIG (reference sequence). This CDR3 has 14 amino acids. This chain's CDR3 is CAWSRRNTNYGYTF. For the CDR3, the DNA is TGTGCCTGGAGTCGGCGGAACACCAACTATGGCTACACCTTC.

CDR3: CASRETGAYEQYF. Written as DNA, the CDR3 is TGTGCCAGCAGGGAGACAGGAGCCTACGAGCAGTACTTC. This sequence joins TRBV27 and TRBJ2-7; weak D call: TRBD1 (6 bases). The CDR3 is 13 residues long. The germline V and J ends were trimmed by 6 bases and 2 bases, with 11 bases remaining between them. Germline CDR1 MNHEY, CDR2 SMNVEV (reference sequence).

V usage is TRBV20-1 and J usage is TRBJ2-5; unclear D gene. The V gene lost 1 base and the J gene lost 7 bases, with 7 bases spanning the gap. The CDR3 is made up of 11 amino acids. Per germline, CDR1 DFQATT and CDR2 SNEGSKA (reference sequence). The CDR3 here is CSARVRWTQYF. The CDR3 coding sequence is TGCAGTGCTAGAGTCCGGTGGACCCAGTACTTC.

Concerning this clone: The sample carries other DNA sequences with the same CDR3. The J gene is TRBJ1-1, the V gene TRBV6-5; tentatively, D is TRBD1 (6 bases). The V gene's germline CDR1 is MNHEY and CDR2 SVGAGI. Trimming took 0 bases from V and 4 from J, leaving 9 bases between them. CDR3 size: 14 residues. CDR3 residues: CASSYSGGGTEAFF. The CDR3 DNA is TGTGCCAGCAGTTACTCAGGGGGGGGCACTGAAGCTTTCTTT.

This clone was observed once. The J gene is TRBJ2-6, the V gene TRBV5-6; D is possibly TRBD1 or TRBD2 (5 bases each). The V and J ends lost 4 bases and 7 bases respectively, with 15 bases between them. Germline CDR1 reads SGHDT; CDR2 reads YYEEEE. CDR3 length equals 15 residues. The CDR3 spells CASSLGAGRANVLTF. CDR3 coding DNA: TGTGCCAGCAGCCTCGGGGCAGGGAGAGCCAACGTCCTGACTTTC.